The clone carrying this T cell receptor beta chain was counted between two and nine times. Its antigen remains unknown. This record comes from a study of PD-1 blockade in classical Hodgkin lymphoma. Brentuximab vedotin exposure varied, and every patient relapsed after autologous stem cell transplantation. Assay: immunoSEQ multiplex PCR; the TCRdb copy retains only in-frame clones and omits some. The data hold about 29,000 clones, with more than 65% observed a single time. Findings and limits, study-wide: Prior to therapy, complete responders displayed diversity much like that of newly diagnosed patients. Unlike CD8+ TCR diversity, which did not rise significantly by C4D1, CD4+ TCR diversity did. Individuals initiating nivolumab under 1 year after ASCT were excluded.

Material: peripheral blood mononuclear cells (PBMCs), obtained before the second cycle of nivolumab. This receptor was obtained from a human donor with classical Hodgkin lymphoma.

The CDR3 loop reads CASRVWGANTEAFF. The DNA for the CDR3 is TGTGCCAGCAGGGTGTGGGGCGCGAACACTGAAGCTTTCTTT. J is TRBJ1-1 and V is TRBV7-8; maybe TRBD1 (5 bases). This CDR3 is 14 amino acids long. Germline V lookup: CDR1 SGHVS, CDR2 FQNEAQ. The V end was cut by 6 bases, the J end by 1 base, with 12 bases between. The full variable domain, with the rest looked up from reference TRBV7-8 and TRBJ1-1, is GAGVSQSPRYKVAKRGQDVALRCDPISGHVSLFWYQQALGQGPEFLTYFQNEAQLDKSGLPSDRFFAERPEGSVSTLKIQRTQQEDSAVYLCASRVWGANTEAFFGQGTRLTVV.